The 19 T cell receptor beta chains below come from one sample, sequenced in a study of T cell changes during pregnancy in multiple sclerosis. The method was immunoSEQ multiplex PCR; TCRdb's version includes in-frame clones alone and lacks a portion of them. The sample contains 40,000 or so clones, approximately 94% of which appear only once. The sample here was CD8+ T cells from peripheral blood mononuclear cells, taken in the third trimester of pregnancy. All receptors come from a female donor with multiple sclerosis, enrolled in a pregnancy study.

The rearrangement uses TRBV9 and TRBJ2-1; D may be TRBD1 (5 bases). The CDR3 totals 12 residues. The V gene lost 0 bases and the J gene lost 8 bases, with 6 bases spanning the gap. Germline CDR1 SGDLS, CDR2 YYNGEE. The CDR3 loop is CASSVEGYEQFF. The CDR3 region has the DNA TGTGCCAGCAGCGTAGAGGGGTATGAGCAGTTCTTC.

The J gene is TRBJ2-5, the V gene TRBV27; 7 nucleotides align to TRBD2. The CDR3 loop spans 13 amino acids. Germline CDR1 and CDR2: MNHEY and SMNVEV (reference sequence). Germline trimming cut 4 bases from V and 9 bases from J; bases unmatched to any gene: 8. Written as DNA, the CDR3 is TGTGCCAGCAGTTACCGCGGGAGTCGGCCCCAGTACTTC. The encoded protein is CASSYRGSRPQYF.

The rearrangement links TRBV5-6 to TRBJ1-1, with a tentative D call TRBD1 (5 bases). V was clipped by 6 bases and J by 4 bases, with 16 bases between them. The CDR3 is made up of 14 amino acids. Germline assignment: CDR1 SGHDT and CDR2 YYEEEE. The CDR3 sequence: CASTVGGGSTEAFF. CDR3 sequence (DNA): TGTGCCAGCACCGTGGGGGGGGGAAGCACTGAAGCTTTCTTT. Filled out from reference TRBV5-6 and TRBJ1-1, the complete variable domain reads DAGVTQSPTHLIKTRGQQVTLRCSPKSGHDTVSWYQQALGQGPQFIFQYYEEEERQRGNFPDRFSGHQFPNYSSELNVNALLLGDSALYLCASTVGGGSTEAFFGQGTRLTVV.

The chain employs TRBV7-8 and TRBJ1-1; no clear D gene. This CDR3 spans 15 amino acids. The germline CDR1 and CDR2 sequences are SGHVS and FQNEAQ. V gave up 1 base and J gave up 1 base, with 10 bases separating them. DNA for the CDR3: TGTGCCAGCAGCTTAGTTAGTGTTGCGAACACTGAAGCTTTCTTT. The encoded protein is CASSLVSVANTEAFF.

This clone was picked up one time. The V call is TRBV28, the J call TRBJ2-5, with D tentatively TRBD1 (7 bases). The CDR3 sequence is 16 residues long. Between the trimmed V and J ends, which lost 5 bases and 5 bases, there was a span of 21 bases. Germline CDR1 MDHEN, CDR2 SYDVKM. CDR3 loop: CASSPLPAGGRETQYF. In DNA, the CDR3 is TGTGCCAGCAGTCCTCTTCCGGCAGGGGGGCGGGAGACCCAGTACTTC. The entire variable domain, with the rest obtained from reference TRBV28 and TRBJ2-5, is as follows: DVKVTQSSRYLVKRTGEKVFLECVQDMDHENMFWYRQDPGLGLRLIYFSYDVKMKEKGDIPEGYSVSREKKERFSLILESASTNQTSMYLCASSPLPAGGRETQYFGPGTRLLVL.

V and J are TRBV4-2 and TRBJ1-1, with unresolved D. V lost 8 bases, J lost 6 bases, and 16 bases lay in between. The CDR3 is 13 residues long. CDR1 is LGHNA, CDR2 YNFKEQ, per germline. The CDR3 DNA reads TGTGCCAGCGGCCCAGGAGGCTACGCTGAAGCTTTCTTT. Translated, it gives CASGPGGYAEAFF.

This clone was seen once. The V call is TRBV7-9, the J call TRBJ1-2, with D unresolved. The CDR3 contains 18 residues. The V end lost 5 bases, the J end lost 1 base, and 23 bases lay between the germline ends. The germline V gene encodes CDR1 SEHNR and CDR2 FQNEAQ (reference sequence). CDR3 nucleotide sequence: TGTGCCAGCAGCCGGGAGGGCAGACTCAATTTAGATAACTATGGCTACACCTTC. Amino acids: CASSREGRLNLDNYGYTF.

This chain uses TRBV5-6 with TRBJ2-2, with 10 bases aligning to TRBD1. With 3 bases clipped from V and 6 bases from J, the junction kept 5 bases outside the gene matches. CDR3 length: 15 residues. The germline V gene encodes CDR1 SGHDT and CDR2 YYEEEE. For the CDR3, the DNA is TGTGCCAGCAGCTGGGACAGGGGACCCGCCGGGGAGCTGTTTTTT. Translating it yields CASSWDRGPAGELFF.

J is TRBJ2-2 and V is TRBV4-3; TRBD2 agrees at 9 bases. Trimming removed 4 bases from V and 7 bases from J; junction bases left unmatched: 10. The germline V gene encodes CDR1 LGHNA and CDR2 YSLEER. This CDR3 has 16 residues. Written as DNA, the CDR3 is TGCGCCAGCAGCCCCCAGGGGCGGGAGGGCGTCGGGGAGCTGTTTTTT. It encodes CASSPQGREGVGELFF.

The gene calls are TRBV6-1 and TRBJ2-7; 7 bases map to TRBD2. The junction had 3 bases not matched to a gene; V was cut back by 4 bases and J by 3 bases. The CDR3 loop spans 13 amino acids. CDR1 is MNHNS, CDR2 SASEGT, per germline. The CDR3 is CASSVKRDYEQYF. CDR3 sequence (DNA): TGTGCCAGCAGTGTGAAGCGGGACTACGAGCAGTACTTC.

The CDR3 protein is CASSFLLAYEQFF. CDR3 DNA: TGTGCCAGCAGTTTCCTCTTAGCTTACGAGCAGTTCTTC. This chain connects TRBV28 to TRBJ2-1; D unresolved. The CDR3 is 13 amino acids. Deletions cut 3 bases from V and 10 bases from J, with 13 bases between. Germline V gene lookup returns CDR1 MDHEN and CDR2 SYDVKM.

The chain recombines TRBV30 with TRBJ2-7; TRBD1 matches at 8 bases. J gave up 1 base and V 3 bases, and 5 bases lay outside the gene matches. The CDR3 is made up of 14 amino acids. The germline V gene has CDR1 GTSNPN and CDR2 SVGIG (reference sequence). CDR3 nucleotides: TGTGCCTGGAGAGACCGGGACAGGTCCTACGAGCAGTACTTC. Its protein is CAWRDRDRSYEQYF.

The chain uses TRBV7-9 and TRBJ2-7; no reliable D call. Germline V gives CDR1 SEHNR, CDR2 FQNEAQ (reference sequence). V was trimmed by 1 base and J by 3 bases, leaving 10 bases between them. The CDR3 runs to 14 residues. CDR3 loop: CASSLGPILYEQYF. The CDR3, as DNA: TGTGCCAGCAGCTTAGGCCCAATACTCTACGAGCAGTACTTC.

This clone was recorded once. V and J are TRBV7-9 and TRBJ1-2; no firm D call. V was trimmed by 0 bases and J by 5 bases, leaving 13 bases between them. The CDR3 sequence is 15 residues long. Germline V gives CDR1 SEHNR, CDR2 FQNEAQ (reference sequence). The CDR3 sequence: CASSLASQVKYGYTF. The CDR3, as DNA: TGTGCCAGCAGCTTAGCGTCCCAGGTGAAGTATGGCTACACCTTC.

The genes are TRBV19 and TRBJ2-7; unclear D gene. CDR1 LNHDA and CDR2 SQIVND come from the germline V gene (reference sequence). This CDR3 has 14 residues. The ends were cut back, 1 base at V and 2 bases at J, with 9 bases in the middle. Here the CDR3 reads CASSIGAGTYEQYF. The CDR3 DNA sequence: TGTGCCAGTAGTATAGGGGCAGGAACCTACGAGCAGTACTTC.

The chain links TRBV28 to TRBJ1-1, with a weak D call TRBD1 (5 bases). V lost 7 bases and J lost 4, with 16 bases in between. Germline loops: CDR1 MDHEN, CDR2 SYDVKM. CDR3 length equals 14 residues. CDR3: CASILPGGGTEAFF. CDR3 nucleotides: TGTGCCAGCATCCTACCTGGCGGGGGCACTGAAGCTTTCTTT.

CDR3 amino acids: CASQASGTAYNEQFF. CDR3 nucleotides: TGTGCCAGTCAAGCGTCCGGGACAGCTTACAATGAGCAGTTCTTC. The rearrangement links TRBV2 to TRBJ2-1; 7 positions agree with TRBD1. The CDR3 spans 15 residues. Germline trimming cut 9 bases from V and 4 bases from J; bases unmatched to any gene: 12. The germline V gene encodes CDR1 SNHLY and CDR2 FYNNEI.

This clone was observed once. The V gene is TRBV13, the J gene TRBJ2-3, with 7 bases lining up with TRBD2. The trim removed 4 bases at V and 2 bases at J, leaving 6 bases unmatched. The germline gives CDR1 PRHDT, CDR2 FYEKMQ (reference sequence). This CDR3 region has 15 residues. The CDR3 region is CASSSGLDLTDTQYF. The CDR3 DNA reads TGTGCCAGCAGCTCAGGACTAGACCTCACAGATACGCAGTATTTT. Using reference TRBV13 and TRBJ2-3 for the parts outside the CDR3, the full variable domain is AAGVIQSPRHLIKEKRETATLKCYPIPRHDTVYWYQQGPGQDPQFLISFYEKMQSDKGSIPDRFSAQQFSDYHSELNMSSLELGDSALYFCASSSGLDLTDTQYFGPGTRLTVL.

The chain employs TRBV29-1 and TRBJ2-5, with TRBD1 as a possible D gene (6 bases). Per the germline V gene, CDR1 is SQVTM and CDR2 is ANQGSEA. The CDR3 runs to 19 residues. With 0 bases removed from V and 2 bases from J, the gap between germline ends came to 25 bases. The CDR3 nucleotides are TGCAGCGTTGAAGATTCGAACCTGGGACAAACTATTCGACAAGAGACCCAGTACTTC. Its translation: CSVEDSNLGQTIRQETQYF.